What follows are 23 T cell receptor beta chains derived from one specimen sequenced in a study of blood T cell repertoires in COVID-19. TCRdb's copy holds only in-frame clones and misses some; the assay was immunoSEQ multiplex PCR. The sample records approximately 72,000 clones, 85% being singletons. The source material was peripheral blood. Receptors originate from a man aged 50 or older with acute or convalescent COVID-19.

This chain joins TRBV25-1 and TRBJ2-3, with D unclear. Per the germline V gene, CDR1 is MGHDK and CDR2 is SYGVNS. V was trimmed by 8 bases and J by 6 bases, leaving 9 bases between them. This CDR3 region has 11 residues. The CDR3 DNA sequence: TGTGCCAGCTCAGTCGGGGATACGCAGTATTTT. It yields the protein CASSVGDTQYF.

The chain couples TRBV30 to TRBJ2-7; 7 positions match TRBD1. The CDR3 sequence is 12 residues long. From germline, CDR1 is GTSNPN and CDR2 SVGIG (reference sequence). V was clipped by 2 bases and J by 3 bases; unmatched bases: 1. CDR3 nucleotide sequence: TGTGCCTGGAGTAGGGACAGCTACGAGCAGTACGTC. Encoded protein: CAWSRDSYEQYV.

This CDR3 is CASSQVNRGRTEAFF. The CDR3 coding sequence is TGCGCCAGCAGCCAAGTTAACAGGGGAAGGACTGAAGCTTTCTTT. The chain combines TRBV4-1 with TRBJ1-1, with 7 bases identical to TRBD1. Per germline, CDR1 MGHRA and CDR2 YSYEKL. V was pared by 1 base and J by 5 bases, with 7 bases of the junction left unmatched. The CDR3 is 15 residues long.

V usage is TRBV25-1 and J usage is TRBJ2-1, with TRBD2 matching 8 bases. The germline CDR1 and CDR2 sequences are MGHDK and SYGVNS. This CDR3 is 15 amino acids long. J gave up 7 bases and V 4 bases, and 9 bases lay outside the gene matches. CDR3 in amino acids: CASSVPGGAGNEQFF. The DNA for the CDR3 is TGTGCCAGCAGTGTCCCCGGGGGGGCAGGAAATGAGCAGTTCTTC.

The table lists this clone with a few counts. This chain links TRBV5-4 with TRBJ1-3, with 7 bases fitting TRBD1. CDR1 is SGHNT and CDR2 is YYREEE in the germline V gene (reference sequence). CDR3 size: 16 residues. Germline trimming cut 3 bases from V and 0 bases from J; bases unmatched to any gene: 6. DNA of the CDR3: TGTGCCAGCAGCTCTGGACAGGCTAACTCTGGAAACACCATATATTTT. It specifies CASSSGQANSGNTIYF.

CDR3 bases: TGCAGCGTGACTAAAAATTACGGGACAGGGGCCAATGAGCAGTTCTTC. The encoded protein is CSVTKNYGTGANEQFF. V and J are TRBV29-1 and TRBJ2-1; TRBD1 aligns across 10 bases. V lost 6 bases and J lost 6; bases outside the gene matches: 14. The germline gives CDR1 SQVTM, CDR2 ANQGSEA. The CDR3 runs 16 residues.

The J gene is TRBJ2-1, the V gene TRBV7-2; D might be TRBD2 (5 bases). Germline CDR1 is SGHTA and CDR2 is FQGNSA. This CDR3 has 12 residues. Trimming removed 5 bases at V and 7 bases at J, with 9 bases between. CDR3 residues: CASSPPGNEQFF. CDR3 DNA sequence: TGTGCCAGCAGCCCCCCGGGGAATGAGCAGTTCTTC.

The CDR3 region has the DNA TGTGCCAGCAGTCCCCCCGGGAGAGGTGGCAATCAGCCCCAGCATTTT. Its translation is CASSPPGRGGNQPQHF. The chain is built from TRBV6-6 and TRBJ1-5; D is uncertain. CDR3 length: 16 residues. Trimming stripped 5 bases from V and 2 bases from J, with 16 bases between. Germline assignment: CDR1 MNHNY and CDR2 SVGAGI (reference sequence).

The V and J genes are TRBV9 and TRBJ2-1; TRBD2 matches at 9 bases. This CDR3 spans 15 amino acids. Trimming at V came to 4 bases and at J to 1 base, leaving 3 bases not matched to a gene. Germline CDR1 SGDLS, CDR2 YYNGEE. The CDR3 sequence: CASSPAGGSYNEQFF. CDR3 nucleotides: TGTGCCAGCAGCCCCGCGGGGGGGTCCTACAATGAGCAGTTCTTC.

The chain joins TRBV2 to TRBJ2-3; 8 bases are shared with TRBD2. Germline V gives CDR1 SNHLY, CDR2 FYNNEI. This CDR3 comprises 13 residues. After removal of 7 bases from V and 2 bases from J, the junction contained 2 bases not matched to a gene. CDR3: CASKAGDTDTQYF. In nucleotides, the CDR3 is TGTGCCAGCAAAGCGGGGGACACAGATACGCAGTATTTT.

The chain links TRBV7-8 to TRBJ2-7, with 10 nucleotides matching TRBD2. The germline gives CDR1 SGHVS, CDR2 FQNEAQ. With 3 bases clipped from V and 3 bases from J, the junction kept 5 bases outside the gene matches. The CDR3 totals 15 residues. The CDR3 DNA follows: TGTGCCAGCAGCTTCCAAGCGGGGGGGCTCTACGAGCAGTACTTC. Translation: CASSFQAGGLYEQYF.

The chain recombines TRBV5-4 with TRBJ2-7, with D possibly being TRBD1 (6 bases). CDR3 size: 14 residues. With 0 bases removed from V and 5 bases from J, the gap between germline ends came to 12 bases. Looked up from germline, CDR1 is SGHNT and CDR2 is YYREEE (reference sequence). The CDR3 loop is CASSLVTGPDEQYF. For the CDR3, the DNA is TGTGCCAGCAGCTTGGTTACAGGGCCGGACGAGCAGTACTTC. The whole variable domain, filled in from reference TRBV5-4 and TRBJ2-7, reads ETGVTQSPTHLIKTRGQQVTLRCSSQSGHNTVSWYQQALGQGPQFIFQYYREEENGRGNFPPRFSGLQFPNYSSELNVNALELDDSALYLCASSLVTGPDEQYFGPGTRLTVT.

The V call is TRBV29-1, the J call TRBJ1-4, with D unclear. V was clipped by 7 bases and J by 8 bases, with 17 bases between them. CDR3 size: 13 residues. The V gene's germline CDR1 is SQVTM and CDR2 ANQGSEA. CDR3: CSAAREINEKLFF. CDR3 nucleotide sequence: TGCAGCGCCGCACGGGAGATTAACGAAAAACTGTTTTTT.

This clone was recorded only once. The chain joins TRBV2 to TRBJ2-7; tentative D call: TRBD1 (6 bases). Germline CDR1 reads SNHLY; CDR2 reads FYNNEI. Trimming removed 2 bases at V and 2 bases at J, with 13 bases between. This CDR3 comprises 15 residues. CDR3 loop: CASSEPPGQPYEQYV. DNA of the CDR3: TGTGCCAGCAGTGAACCTCCGGGACAACCCTACGAGCAGTACGTC.

V gene TRBV2 combines with J gene TRBJ1-6; 8 nucleotides agree with TRBD1. This CDR3 has 17 amino acids. Germline V gene sequence: CDR1 SNHLY, CDR2 FYNNEI. Trimming at V came to 5 bases and at J to 7 bases, leaving 13 bases not matched to a gene. For the CDR3, the DNA is TGTGCCAGCAGTTTTATGGGGGTGACAGGGGAGAATTCACCCCTCCACTTT. Its translation is CASSFMGVTGENSPLHF. Supplemented by reference TRBV2 and TRBJ1-6, the full variable domain reads EPEVTQTPSHQVTQMGQEVILRCVPISNHLYFYWYRQILGQKVEFLVSFYNNEISEKSEIFDDQFSVERPDGSNFTLKIRSTKLEDSAMYFCASSFMGVTGENSPLHFGNGTRLTVT.

This clone was counted only a few times. The chain carries TRBV5-4 and TRBJ2-2, with TRBD2 as a possible D gene (5 bases). CDR1 and CDR2 from the germline V gene are SGHNT and YYREEE (reference sequence). V lost 1 base, J lost 3 bases, and 10 bases lay in between. This CDR3 spans 15 amino acids. The CDR3 region is CASSLLVEDTGELFF. In DNA form, the CDR3 reads TGTGCCAGCAGCTTGCTTGTGGAGGACACCGGGGAGCTGTTTTTT.

The chain has TRBV18 and TRBJ1-4; D uncertain. The CDR3 extends over 14 amino acids. Germline V gene lookup returns CDR1 KGHSH and CDR2 LQKENI. V lost 4 bases and J 5 bases, leaving 11 bases between the germline ends. The CDR3 bases are TGTGCCAGCTCACTGCTCGGGAGGAATGAAAAACTGTTTTTT. As protein: CASSLLGRNEKLFF.

This chain joins TRBV19 and TRBJ1-2; D call uncertain. The CDR3 is 17 amino acids. The V end was cut by 7 bases, the J end by 4 bases, with 25 bases between. Germline V gene sequence: CDR1 LNHDA, CDR2 SQIVND (reference sequence). The CDR3 region is CASTAGRKGRTGYGYTF. For the CDR3, the DNA is TGTGCCAGTACGGCGGGAAGGAAGGGTCGAACCGGCTATGGCTACACCTTC.

V usage is TRBV5-1 and J usage is TRBJ1-1, with D perhaps TRBD1 (6 bases). V was pared by 4 bases and J by 1 base, with 11 bases between. This CDR3 region has 14 residues. CDR1 and CDR2 from the germline V gene are SGHRS and YFSETQ. The CDR3, as DNA: TGCGCCAGCAGCATCGGGACAACGAACACTGAAGCTTTCTTT. It codes for CASSIGTTNTEAFF.

Regarding this clone: The same CDR3 also results from other DNA sequences found in this sample. This chain connects TRBV3-1 (or the pseudogene TRBV3-2) to TRBJ1-6, with TRBD1 identical over 10 bases. V dropped 4 bases and J dropped 13; count of bases not matched to a gene: 7. The CDR3 spans 14 residues. Germline V gene data show CDR1 as LGHDT and CDR2 as YNNKEL (reference sequence). The CDR3 coding sequence is TGTGCCAGCAGCCCGGGACAGGGGCTAGGTCCCCTCCACTTT. Translation: CASSPGQGLGPLHF.

The chain couples TRBV28 to TRBJ2-3; 7 bases agree with TRBD2. The germline gives CDR1 MDHEN, CDR2 SYDVKM. The V gene end was trimmed by 5 bases and the J gene end by 6 bases; junction bases not matched to a gene: 17. The CDR3 contains 17 residues. CDR3 protein: CASSPHPRTRRFDTQYF. CDR3 coding DNA: TGTGCCAGCAGTCCCCATCCGCGGACTAGGCGGTTCGATACGCAGTATTTT.

The genes are TRBV20-1 and TRBJ2-3; no clear D. The CDR3 sequence is 11 residues long. Germline CDR1 reads DFQATT; CDR2 reads SNEGSKA (reference sequence). V lost 2 bases and J 6 bases, leaving 6 bases between the germline ends. CDR3 nucleotides: TGCAGTGCTAGAATCCTGGATACGCAGTATTTT. It encodes CSARILDTQYF.

This chain connects TRBV30 to TRBJ1-1; weak D call: TRBD1 (6 bases). CDR3 size: 13 residues. With 5 bases removed from V and 0 bases from J, the gap between germline ends came to 10 bases. Per germline, CDR1 GTSNPN and CDR2 SVGIG (reference sequence). The CDR3 region has the DNA TGTGCCTGGGACACAGGGTTGAACACTGAAGCTTTCTTT. Translating it yields CAWDTGLNTEAFF.